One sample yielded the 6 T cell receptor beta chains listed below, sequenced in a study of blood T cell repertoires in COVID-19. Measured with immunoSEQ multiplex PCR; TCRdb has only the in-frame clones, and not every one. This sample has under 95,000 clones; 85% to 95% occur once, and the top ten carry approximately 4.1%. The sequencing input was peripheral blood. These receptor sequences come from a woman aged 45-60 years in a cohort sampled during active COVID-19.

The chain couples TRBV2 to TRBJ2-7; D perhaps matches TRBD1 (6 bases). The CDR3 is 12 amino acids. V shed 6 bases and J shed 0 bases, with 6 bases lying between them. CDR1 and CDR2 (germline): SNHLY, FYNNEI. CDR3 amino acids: CASRDSSYEQYF. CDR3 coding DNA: TGTGCCAGCAGGGACAGCTCCTACGAGCAGTACTTC.

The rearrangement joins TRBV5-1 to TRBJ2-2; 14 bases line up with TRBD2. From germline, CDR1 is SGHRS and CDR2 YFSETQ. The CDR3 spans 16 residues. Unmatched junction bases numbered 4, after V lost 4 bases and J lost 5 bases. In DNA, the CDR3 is TGCGCCAGCAGCCCCGGACTAGCGGGAGGAACCGGGGAGCTGTTTTTT. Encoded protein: CASSPGLAGGTGELFF.

The CDR3 protein is CAVGGGQGSEKLFF. The CDR3 nucleotides are TGTGCCGTGGGGGGCGGACAGGGGAGTGAAAAACTGTTTTTT. The chain uses TRBV30 and TRBJ1-4; 9 bases are shared with TRBD1. The CDR3 runs 14 residues. The germline gives CDR1 GTSNPN, CDR2 SVGIG (reference sequence). Germline trimming cut 8 bases from V and 7 bases from J; bases unmatched to any gene: 11.

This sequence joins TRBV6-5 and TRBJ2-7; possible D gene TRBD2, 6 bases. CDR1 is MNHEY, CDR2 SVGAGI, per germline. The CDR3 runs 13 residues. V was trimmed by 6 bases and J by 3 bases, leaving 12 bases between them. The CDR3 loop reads CASRNPEGYEQYF. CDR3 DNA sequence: TGTGCCAGCAGAAATCCGGAGGGCTACGAGCAGTACTTC.

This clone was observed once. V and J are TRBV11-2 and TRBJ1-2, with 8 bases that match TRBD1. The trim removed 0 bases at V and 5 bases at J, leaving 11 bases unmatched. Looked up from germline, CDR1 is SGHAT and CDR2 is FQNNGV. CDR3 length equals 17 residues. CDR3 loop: CASSLDQSATGAYGYTF. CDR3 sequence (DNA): TGTGCCAGCAGCTTAGATCAGTCGGCGACAGGGGCGTATGGCTACACCTTC. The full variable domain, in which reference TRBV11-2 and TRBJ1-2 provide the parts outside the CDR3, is EAGVAQSPRYKIIEKRQSVAFWCNPISGHATLYWYQQILGQGPKLLIQFQNNGVVDDSQLPKDRFSAERLKGVDSTLKIQPAKLEDSAVYLCASSLDQSATGAYGYTFGSGTRLTVV.

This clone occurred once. In nucleotides, the CDR3 is TGCGCCAGCAGCTTGGCTGCTAGCGGGACAGGGGCCCCGAAACTGTTTTTT. Translation: CASSLAASGTGAPKLFF. The rearrangement uses TRBV5-1 and TRBJ1-4, with 10 bases identical to TRBD1. The CDR3 has 17 amino acids. Germline V gives CDR1 SGHRS, CDR2 YFSETQ. The V gene end was trimmed by 0 bases and the J gene end by 11 bases; junction bases not matched to a gene: 13.